Below, one T cell receptor (beta chain) is given with its context. This entry is derived from a study of blood T cell repertoires in COVID-19. Background on the study: COVID-19 samples from acute and convalescent phases originated in the United States, Italy and Spain. From T cells, B-cell-depleted T cells, or PBMCs came the material, which was cDNA or gDNA.

Original data processing: The assay estimated nucleated cells by amplifying reference gene primers. Assay: immunoSEQ multiplex PCR; the TCRdb copy retains only in-frame clones and omits some. V, J and clone size were drawn from that table, and D and trimming were deduced from the DNA. Of roughly 140,000 clones in the sample, about 80% were seen once. The TCR was taken from a man in his sixties with acute or convalescent COVID-19. Specimen: peripheral blood.

The CDR3 is CASSLVSGLGFTGELFF. The CDR3 nucleotides are TGTGCCAGCAGCTTAGTAAGCGGACTAGGGTTCACCGGGGAGCTGTTTTTT. This rearrangement joins TRBV13 to TRBJ2-2; 7 nucleotides match TRBD2. The CDR3 sequence is 17 residues long. Per germline, CDR1 PRHDT and CDR2 FYEKMQ (reference sequence). V lost 1 base, J lost 4 bases, and 9 bases stayed unmatched.